These 11 T cell receptor beta chains were all obtained from the same sample, sequenced in a study of cytomegalovirus exposure and HLA in healthy donors. The data were produced by immunoSEQ multiplex PCR, yet TCRdb's version contains in-frame clones alone and is incomplete. This table has 150,000 to 200,000 clones, approximately 96% appearing once. Sequenced sample: PBMCs. These receptors were collected from a woman aged 18 to 35 in good health and CMV-seronegative.

The rearrangement uses TRBV6-1 and TRBJ1-2, with D unclear. The CDR3 has 13 amino acids. V was pared by 2 bases and J by 3 bases, with 7 bases between. Germline CDR1 and CDR2: MNHNS and SASEGT. The CDR3 DNA sequence: TGTGCCAGCAGTGAAAACGAGGACTATGGCTACACCTTC. It codes for CASSENEDYGYTF.

J is TRBJ1-1 and V is TRBV5-1; tentatively, D is TRBD1 (5 bases). The CDR3 is 14 amino acids. Trimming stripped 6 bases from V and 3 bases from J, with 15 bases between. The germline CDR1 and CDR2 sequences are SGHRS and YFSETQ. The CDR3 region is CASTNTGGDTEAFF. The CDR3 DNA follows: TGCGCCAGCACAAACACGGGAGGGGACACTGAAGCTTTCTTT.

The chain joins TRBV7-3 to TRBJ2-3, with TRBD2 matching 8 bases. The length of the CDR3 is 14 residues. From germline, CDR1 is SGHTA and CDR2 FQGTGA. The ends lost 4 bases at V and 5 bases at J; junction bases unmatched: 5. The DNA of the CDR3 is TGTGCCAGCAGCTCGGGCGGGGGGATAGATACGCAGTATTTT. Translation: CASSSGGGIDTQYF.

The chain joins TRBV7-6 to TRBJ1-4; D possibly corresponds to TRBD1 (5 bases). V was pared by 1 base and J by 3 bases, with 12 bases between. Germline V gene data show CDR1 as SGHVS and CDR2 as FNYEAQ. The CDR3 consists of 16 residues. CDR3 loop: CASSLEAGLANEKLFF. CDR3 coding DNA: TGTGCCAGCAGCTTAGAGGCAGGGCTGGCTAATGAAAAACTGTTTTTT.

The rearrangement uses TRBV5-6 and TRBJ2-1; D possibly corresponds to TRBD1 (6 bases). V gave up 4 bases and J gave up 4 bases, with 12 bases separating them. This CDR3 has 14 residues. In germline, CDR1 is SGHDT, CDR2 YYEEEE. DNA of the CDR3: TGTGCCAGCAGCATAGACAGGACTTACAATGAGCAGTTCTTC. Amino acid sequence: CASSIDRTYNEQFF.

The chain has TRBV7-2 and TRBJ2-5; D might be TRBD2 (5 bases). The CDR3 spans 17 residues. Per germline, CDR1 SGHTA and CDR2 FQGNSA. V dropped 1 base and J dropped 4 bases, with 19 bases sitting between them. CDR3 nucleotides: TGTGCCAGCAGCTTAGTTCCTAGCAGAGCCAGTGGAGAGACCCAGTACTTC. It encodes CASSLVPSRASGETQYF.

The chain joins TRBV18 to TRBJ2-1; 14 nucleotides match TRBD2. CDR3 length: 15 amino acids. The V gene end was trimmed by 6 bases and the J gene end by 6 bases; junction bases not matched to a gene: 4. Germline values: CDR1 KGHSH, CDR2 LQKENI. The DNA for the CDR3 is TGTGCCAGCTCCCGGACTAGCGGGGGGATCAATGAGCAGTTCTTC. Its protein is CASSRTSGGINEQFF.

In DNA, the CDR3 is TGTGCCAGCAGCCAACAAGGACTAGCGGGGGGACCCACCGGGGAGCTGTTTTTT. Its protein product is CASSQQGLAGGPTGELFF. The chain is built from TRBV4-2 and TRBJ2-2; 14 bases are a match to TRBD2. Germline CDR1 is LGHNA and CDR2 is YNFKEQ. This CDR3 contains 18 residues. The J segment lost 4 bases and the V segment lost 2 bases, leaving 6 bases of the junction unmatched.

The table lists this clone with a count of one. The chain joins TRBV10-3 to TRBJ2-7; D gene unclear. Germline lookup yields CDR1 ENHRY and CDR2 SYGVKD. The CDR3 is 8 amino acids. In DNA form, the CDR3 reads TGTGCCATCAGTGAGTCAAGAGTC. Encoded protein: CAISESRV.

The J gene is TRBJ2-3, the V gene TRBV13; 8 bases map to TRBD1. Germline V gene data show CDR1 as PRHDT and CDR2 as FYEKMQ (reference sequence). Trimming at V came to 5 bases and at J to 2 bases, leaving 6 bases not matched to a gene. CDR3 length equals 15 residues. Here the CDR3 DNA reads TGTGCCAGCAGCCGCGTGACAGGGGCCACAGATACGCAGTATTTT. The encoded protein is CASSRVTGATDTQYF.

The chain employs TRBV7-2 and TRBJ2-1, with 10 bases lining up with TRBD2. Germline V gene sequence: CDR1 SGHTA, CDR2 FQGNSA. CDR3 length: 15 amino acids. After removal of 5 bases from V and 3 bases from J, the junction contained 4 bases not matched to a gene. As DNA, the CDR3 is TGTGCCAGCAGCGCTGGGACTAGCGACTACAATGAGCAGTTCTTC. This encodes CASSAGTSDYNEQFF.